The 15 T cell receptor beta chains listed next were all sequenced from one sample in a study of T cells after posttransplantation cyclophosphamide. The assay was immunoSEQ multiplex PCR, and TCRdb's table has in-frame clones only and misses some. There are roughly 35,000 clones in the sample, none observed a single time. The sample comprised PBMCs. The origin of the receptors is a girl between 5 and 17 years old in good health, CMV-negative, and a related stem cell transplant donor.

This clone was seen at least ten times. This chain joins TRBV11-2 and TRBJ2-5, with 7 bases identical to TRBD1. The CDR3 consists of 15 residues. CDR1 is SGHAT and CDR2 is FQNNGV in the germline V gene. Trimming took 5 bases from V and 0 from J; bases not matched to a gene: 6. CDR3 sequence: CASSPRGQNQETQYF. CDR3 DNA sequence: TGTGCCAGCAGCCCTAGGGGACAGAACCAAGAGACCCAGTACTTC. Together with reference TRBV11-2 and TRBJ2-5, the CDR3 gives the full variable domain: EAGVAQSPRYKIIEKRQSVAFWCNPISGHATLYWYQQILGQGPKLLIQFQNNGVVDDSQLPKDRFSAERLKGVDSTLKIQPAKLEDSAVYLCASSPRGQNQETQYFGPGTRLLVL.

At least ten counts were recorded for this clone. The chain combines TRBV7-9 with TRBJ1-1, with D maybe TRBD1 (6 bases). V lost 3 bases and J 2 bases, leaving 19 bases between the germline ends. Germline V gene lookup returns CDR1 SEHNR and CDR2 FQNEAQ (reference sequence). CDR3 length: 17 amino acids. In nucleotides, the CDR3 is TGTGCCAGCAGCTTGGACGTTCACAGGGATTCTAACACTGAAGCTTTCTTT. It specifies CASSLDVHRDSNTEAFF.

This clone has a count of ten or more. CDR3 region: CASSPRTGLNEQYF. The CDR3 bases are TGCGCCAGCAGCCCAAGGACAGGGTTAAACGAGCAGTACTTC. The gene calls are TRBV5-1 and TRBJ2-7; TRBD1 agrees at 8 bases. The length of the CDR3 is 14 residues. Trimming took 4 bases from V and 5 from J; bases not matched to a gene: 8. The germline V gene encodes CDR1 SGHRS and CDR2 YFSETQ.

This clone came up many times. The chain employs TRBV5-8 and TRBJ1-3; 8 nucleotides agree with TRBD1. This CDR3 contains 14 residues. The germline V gene encodes CDR1 SGHTS and CDR2 YDEGEE. With 4 bases clipped from V and 3 bases from J, the junction kept 3 bases outside the gene matches. This CDR3 reads CASSLGQGGNTIYF. CDR3 DNA sequence: TGTGCCAGCAGCCTAGGACAGGGTGGAAACACCATATATTTT.

Only a few counts were recorded for this clone. V usage is TRBV4-1 and J usage is TRBJ2-7; D unclear. Deletions cut 0 bases from V and 6 bases from J, with 21 bases between. The CDR3 covers 17 residues. Germline V gene sequence: CDR1 MGHRA, CDR2 YSYEKL. CDR3 in DNA: TGCGCCAGCAGCCAAGAACCCCCCGGCGGCTGGTCTTCCGAGCAGTACTTC. It codes for CASSQEPPGGWSSEQYF.

There are many counts of this clone. J is TRBJ2-1 and V is TRBV4-2, with 10 nucleotides matching TRBD2. The CDR3 extends over 16 amino acids. The trim removed 4 bases at V and 0 bases at J, leaving 3 bases unmatched. Looked up from germline, CDR1 is LGHNA and CDR2 is YNFKEQ. CDR3 sequence (DNA): TGTGCCAGCAGCCCAAGGACTAGCGGCTCCTACAATGAGCAGTTCTTC. This translates into CASSPRTSGSYNEQFF.

There are a few counts of this clone. This chain uses TRBV11-2 with TRBJ2-5, with 8 bases aligning to TRBD1. The better agreement between TRBJ2-7 and the DNA end casts doubt on the J call. Germline V gene data show CDR1 as SGHAT and CDR2 as FQNNGV. The CDR3 is 14 residues long. CDR3 in amino acids: CASSRRQGRDEQYF. The DNA of the CDR3 is TGTGCCAGCAGCCGAAGACAGGGGCGGGACGAGCAGTACTTC.

This clone has a count of ten or more. The chain couples TRBV5-4 to TRBJ2-6; 9 bases are shared with TRBD1. Germline V gives CDR1 SGHNT, CDR2 YYREEE (reference sequence). This CDR3 is built from 17 residues. The J segment lost 2 bases and the V segment lost 4 bases, leaving 7 bases of the junction unmatched. The CDR3 sequence: CASSIDRGGAGANVLTF. The CDR3 DNA reads as TGTGCCAGCAGCATCGACAGGGGGGGCGCTGGGGCCAACGTCCTGACTTTC.

Only a few counts were recorded for this clone. This chain links TRBV11-3 with TRBJ2-3, with 7 bases that match TRBD2. Losses at the gene ends were 6 bases for V and 10 bases for J; bases not matched to a gene: 10. Germline CDR1 reads SGHNT; CDR2 reads YENEEA. This CDR3 region has 13 residues. The CDR3 bases are TGTGCCAGCAGTCCCGGGGGAACTAGCGCGCAGTATTTT. Amino acids: CASSPGGTSAQYF.

The rearrangement joins TRBV18 to TRBJ1-2; 7 positions match TRBD1. The V and J ends lost 2 bases and 3 bases, in that order; junction bases with no gene match: 6. From germline, CDR1 is KGHSH and CDR2 LQKENI. This CDR3 contains 15 residues. The CDR3 nucleotides read TGTGCCAGCTCACCATCGACAGGGTTGGACTATGGCTACACCTTC. This gives the protein CASSPSTGLDYGYTF.

This clone was seen many times. This chain connects TRBV7-8 to TRBJ2-7; D possibly corresponds to TRBD1 (6 bases). Trimming took off 5 bases at V and 4 bases at J, with 21 bases between the two ends. There are 16 residues in the CDR3. The germline V gene encodes CDR1 SGHVS and CDR2 FQNEAQ. The chain's CDR3 is CASSKPGHKKTYEQYF. CDR3 nucleotides: TGTGCCAGCAGCAAGCCGGGACATAAAAAAACTTACGAGCAGTACTTC.

This clone has ten or more counts. The chain couples TRBV4-1 to TRBJ2-7, with 8 positions matching TRBD1. From germline, CDR1 is MGHRA and CDR2 YSYEKL. With V trimmed by 0 bases and J by 0 bases, 1 base remained unmatched. The CDR3 spans 15 residues. The chain's CDR3 is CASSQEGTGSYEQYF. CDR3 in DNA: TGCGCCAGCAGCCAAGAAGGGACAGGCTCCTACGAGCAGTACTTC.

This clone has ten or more counts. The genes are TRBV28 and TRBJ2-7; TRBD1 matches at 9 bases. This CDR3 contains 14 residues. CDR1 is MDHEN and CDR2 is SYDVKM in the germline V gene. The J segment lost 6 bases and the V segment lost 7 bases, leaving 10 bases of the junction unmatched. The CDR3 DNA follows: TGTGCCAGCAATCAAGGGACAGGGCTAGCCGAGCAGTACTTC. Protein product: CASNQGTGLAEQYF.

This clone came up many times. The gene calls are TRBV5-1 and TRBJ2-7, with 8 nucleotides matching TRBD1. In germline, CDR1 is SGHRS, CDR2 YFSETQ. The CDR3 runs 15 residues. V gave up 4 bases and J gave up 0 bases; unmatched junction bases: 6. The CDR3: CASSLGQGPSYEQYF. The CDR3 coding sequence is TGCGCCAGCAGCCTAGGACAGGGCCCCTCCTACGAGCAGTACTTC.

This clone has at least ten counts. The chain employs TRBV30 and TRBJ2-5; TRBD2 might be the D (6 bases). Germline CDR1 and CDR2: GTSNPN and SVGIG (reference sequence). V dropped 2 bases and J dropped 7 bases, with 17 bases sitting between them. The CDR3 consists of 14 residues. The CDR3 loop reads CAWSRQGGQGTQYF. CDR3 sequence (DNA): TGTGCCTGGAGTCGCCAGGGAGGCCAGGGGACCCAGTACTTC.